These 22 T cell receptor beta chains were all obtained from the same sample, sequenced in a study of OX40 agonist ivuxolimab in advanced cancers. Here immunoSEQ multiplex PCR was the method, and the copy in TCRdb shows in-frame clones only, minus some. In the table there are about 27,000 clones, approximately 85% of which are singletons. The sample in question was CD4+ or CD8+ T cells sorted from blood, obtained in a trial of the OX40 agonist ivuxolimab. These receptors came from an adult with an advanced solid tumor such as melanoma, head and neck, liver or kidney cancer.

The chain employs TRBV28 and TRBJ2-3, with D tentatively TRBD2 (5 bases). V lost 5 bases to trimming and J lost 1 base, with 19 bases between them. Germline assignment: CDR1 MDHEN and CDR2 SYDVKM. The CDR3 sequence is 17 residues long. The CDR3 protein is CASSPFFRADRTDTQYF. The CDR3 nucleotides are TGTGCCAGCAGTCCCTTCTTTCGAGCGGACCGCACAGATACGCAGTATTTT.

This chain links TRBV5-6 with TRBJ1-2; D is unresolved. The V end was cut by 3 bases, the J end by 4 bases, with 13 bases between. The V gene's germline CDR1 is SGHDT and CDR2 YYEEEE. The CDR3 is 14 residues long. The CDR3 DNA reads as TGTGCCAGCAGCTCTCAACGAGACACCTATGGCTACACCTTC. Residues: CASSSQRDTYGYTF. The full variable domain, in which reference TRBV5-6 and TRBJ1-2 provide the parts outside the CDR3, is DAGVTQSPTHLIKTRGQQVTLRCSPKSGHDTVSWYQQALGQGPQFIFQYYEEEERQRGNFPDRFSGHQFPNYSSELNVNALLLGDSALYLCASSSQRDTYGYTFGSGTRLTVV.

About this clone itself: This may come from a read error, since a much larger clone is one base off. The V and J genes are TRBV2 and TRBJ1-2, with unresolved D. The germline V gene has CDR1 SNHLY and CDR2 FYNNEI. The V gene lost 0 bases and the J gene lost 4 bases, with 15 bases spanning the gap. This CDR3 contains 16 residues. CDR3 sequence (DNA): TGTGCCAGCAGTGAAGCCCGAGGGAGCCAAGGCTATGGCTACACCTTC. This encodes CASSEARGSQGYGYTF.

On this clone: Other DNA variants within this sample encode the same CDR3. For the CDR3, the DNA is TGTGCCACCAGCAGAGAGGGAGGGAGCTCCTACGAGCAGTACTTC. It is translated as CATSREGGSSYEQYF. The chain combines TRBV15 with TRBJ2-7, with 7 bases identical to TRBD2. The trim removed 0 bases at V and 0 bases at J, leaving 2 bases unmatched. Per germline, CDR1 LNHNV and CDR2 YYDKDF (reference sequence). This CDR3 has 15 residues.

The V and J genes are TRBV6-5 and TRBJ2-3; D is unclear. The CDR3 loop spans 14 amino acids. Trimming removed 2 bases from V and 0 bases from J, with 6 bases in between. Germline values: CDR1 MNHEY, CDR2 SVGAGI. CDR3 protein: CASSYGQSTDTQYF. As DNA, the CDR3 is TGTGCCAGCAGTTACGGGCAAAGCACAGATACGCAGTATTTT.

The chain uses TRBV5-4 and TRBJ1-1; perhaps TRBD1 as D (5 bases). The CDR3 covers 14 residues. CDR1 and CDR2 from the germline V gene are SGHNT and YYREEE (reference sequence). V lost 4 bases to trimming and J lost 4 bases, with 14 bases between them. The CDR3 reads CASSGGTFGTEAFF. For the CDR3, the DNA is TGTGCCAGCAGCGGGGGGACCTTTGGCACTGAAGCTTTCTTT.

V is TRBV27 and J is TRBJ2-7; D is unclear. Germline V gene lookup returns CDR1 MNHEY and CDR2 SMNVEV (reference sequence). The CDR3 has 12 residues. V lost 5 bases to trimming and J lost 4 bases, with 9 bases between them. In nucleotides, the CDR3 is TGTGCCAGCAGTGGTACCCCTTACGAGCAGTACTTC. It codes for CASSGTPYEQYF.

The V call is TRBV10-3, the J call TRBJ2-7, with TRBD2 matching 8 bases. Per the germline V gene, CDR1 is ENHRY and CDR2 is SYGVKD. The trim removed 11 bases at V and 0 bases at J, leaving 6 bases unmatched. The CDR3 contains 13 residues. The CDR3 region is CAAGGGSSYEQYF. CDR3 DNA: TGTGCCGCCGGGGGGGGGAGCTCCTACGAGCAGTACTTC.

The chain couples TRBV5-5 to TRBJ2-1, with 7 nucleotides matching TRBD2. Germline CDR1 and CDR2: SGHKS and YYEKEE (reference sequence). With V trimmed by 4 bases and J by 6 bases, 10 bases remained unmatched. CDR3 size: 15 residues. The CDR3 spells CASSTGPSGVNEQFF. For the CDR3, the DNA is TGTGCCAGCAGCACCGGGCCCAGCGGGGTCAATGAGCAGTTCTTC.

The genes are TRBV9 and TRBJ2-3; 9 bases are shared with TRBD2. There are 18 residues in the CDR3. Losses at the gene ends were 2 bases for V and 0 bases for J; bases not matched to a gene: 10. Germline V CDR1 and CDR2: SGDLS, YYNGEE. This chain's CDR3 is CASSVGAGGPTSTDTQYF. CDR3 nucleotide sequence: TGTGCCAGCAGCGTCGGAGCGGGGGGCCCGACTAGCACAGATACGCAGTATTTT.

This clone has ten or more counts. The chain employs TRBV21-1 and TRBJ2-7; the listed D gene, TRBD1, was not tested against the DNA. TRBV21-1 is a documented pseudogene. CDR3 length: 16 amino acids. CDR3 in DNA: TGTGCCAGCAGCAAAAGGTATCAGGACAGGGCCAACGAGCAGTACTTC. This gives the protein CASSKRYQDRANEQYF.

J is TRBJ2-6 and V is TRBV5-4; no reliable D call. The V end was cut by 4 bases, the J end by 4 bases, with 6 bases between. The CDR3 runs 13 residues. The germline CDR1 and CDR2 sequences are SGHNT and YYREEE (reference sequence). The CDR3 coding sequence is TGTGCCAGCAGCCCCGCAGGGGCCAACGTCCTGACTTTC. Protein sequence: CASSPAGANVLTF.

This chain links TRBV2 with TRBJ2-1; 9 bases agree with TRBD2. The CDR3 sequence is 14 residues long. V shed 6 bases and J 8 bases; nucleotides not matched to a gene: 8. Germline V lookup: CDR1 SNHLY, CDR2 FYNNEI. This chain's CDR3 is CASSPGTSWHEQFF. In DNA, the CDR3 is TGTGCCAGCAGCCCCGGGACTAGCTGGCATGAGCAGTTCTTC.

The chain employs TRBV5-4 and TRBJ2-5, with 14 bases that match TRBD2. The J call may be incorrect, as the DNA end agrees better with TRBJ2-7. The CDR3 has 15 amino acids. CDR1 is SGHNT and CDR2 is YYREEE in the germline V gene (reference sequence). The CDR3 sequence: CASSPGLAGVDEQYF. The CDR3 bases are TGTGCCAGCAGCCCGGGACTAGCGGGAGTAGACGAGCAGTACTTC.

The J gene is TRBJ2-5, the V gene TRBV5-6, with a possible D match to TRBD1 (6 bases). V was pared by 2 bases and J by 7 bases, with 6 bases between. Germline CDR1 is SGHDT and CDR2 is YYEEEE. The CDR3 spans 11 residues. This CDR3 reads CASSLGGTQYF. The CDR3 nucleotides read TGTGCCAGCAGCTTAGGGGGGACCCAGTACTTC.

This clone appeared a few times. The V call is TRBV5-4, the J call TRBJ1-5; D is possibly TRBD1 (5 bases). Germline V gives CDR1 SGHNT, CDR2 YYREEE (reference sequence). V dropped 2 bases and J dropped 1 base, with 10 bases sitting between them. The CDR3 length is 15 residues. The CDR3 loop reads CASSLGVDSNQPQHF. The CDR3, as DNA: TGTGCCAGCAGCTTAGGGGTAGACAGCAATCAGCCCCAGCATTTT. Variable domain in full (rest from reference TRBV5-4 and TRBJ1-5): ETGVTQSPTHLIKTRGQQVTLRCSSQSGHNTVSWYQQALGQGPQFIFQYYREEENGRGNFPPRFSGLQFPNYSSELNVNALELDDSALYLCASSLGVDSNQPQHFGDGTRLSIL.

J is TRBJ1-5 and V is TRBV6-5; D not certain. The CDR3 runs 15 residues. CDR1 and CDR2 (germline): MNHEY, SVGAGI. Trimming removed 2 bases from V and 0 bases from J, with 8 bases in between. CDR3 DNA: TGTGCCAGCAGTTACCAGGTCGATAGCAATCAGCCCCAGCATTTT. This translates into CASSYQVDSNQPQHF.

The chain carries TRBV4-1 and TRBJ2-5, with D possibly TRBD2 on 7 matching bases. The CDR3 consists of 16 residues. Germline CDR1 MGHRA, CDR2 YSYEKL. V gave up 2 bases and J gave up 5 bases, with 18 bases separating them. CDR3 sequence: CASSQRPSRGGETQYF. CDR3 sequence (DNA): TGCGCCAGCAGCCAACGCCCTTCCAGGGGAGGGGAGACCCAGTACTTC.

The V gene is TRBV7-8, the J gene TRBJ2-5; the D is unclear. V lost 5 bases to trimming and J lost 0 bases, with 10 bases between them. The CDR3 sequence is 14 residues long. Germline V gives CDR1 SGHVS, CDR2 FQNEAQ. CDR3 in amino acids: CASSPTSYQETQYF. The CDR3 region has the DNA TGTGCCAGCAGCCCAACGTCTTACCAAGAGACCCAGTACTTC.

The count of this clone is one. The gene calls are TRBV27 and TRBJ2-4, with D perhaps TRBD2 (5 bases). Trimming stripped 5 bases from V and 7 bases from J, with 9 bases between. Germline CDR1 reads MNHEY; CDR2 reads SMNVEV (reference sequence). The CDR3 sequence is 12 residues long. CDR3 sequence reads: CASSGGYNIQYF. Written as DNA, the CDR3 is TGTGCCAGCAGTGGAGGCTACAACATTCAGTACTTC.

The J gene is TRBJ2-7, the V gene TRBV29-1; D is uncertain. This CDR3 comprises 13 residues. Trimming cost V 4 bases and J 0 bases, with 10 bases left between them. Germline CDR1 and CDR2: SQVTM and ANQGSEA. The CDR3 coding sequence is TGCAGCGTTGGTACAGATGTCTCCTACGAGCAGTACTTC. It is translated as CSVGTDVSYEQYF.

The chain is built from TRBV19 and TRBJ1-5, with D perhaps TRBD1 (6 bases). Germline V gives CDR1 LNHDA, CDR2 SQIVND (reference sequence). The V end was cut by 7 bases, the J end by 0 bases, with 16 bases between. The length of the CDR3 is 16 residues. The CDR3 DNA sequence: TGTGCCAGTATAGAGACAGGATTTTATAGCAATCAGCCCCAGCATTTT. The encoded protein is CASIETGFYSNQPQHF.